Listed below are T cell receptor beta chains from one sample, sequenced in a study of monozygotic twins with inflammatory bowel disease. For each CDR3 protein, TCRdb gives one entry from its re-call of the 5' RACE reads, without DNA. Recorded for this sample: approximately 100,000 distinct CDR3 sequences. Sequencing was done on a sample of blood. The receptors were sampled from a human donor with ulcerative colitis or Crohn's disease, or a healthy co-twin of an affected twin (not recorded which). Both conserved end residues are part of each CDR3.

j_call v_call cdr3_aa
TRBJ2-1 TRBV7-2 CASSGNRGNQQFF
TRBJ2-3 TRBV6-5 CASSYEGTTDTQYF
TRBJ2-2 TRBV7-3 CASSPARPGQGVVTGELFF
TRBJ2-2 TRBV9 CASSAHTGLAGVGELFF
TRBJ2-1 TRBV28 CASSSTGIGDNEQFF
TRBJ1-1 TRBV28 CASSFQGAMNTEAFF
TRBJ2-7 TRBV3-1 CASSQGGNSYEQYF
TRBJ2-7 TRBV5-6 CVSSSRETNGTDYEQYF
TRBJ2-5 TRBV5-1 CASSLVGDRRETQYF
TRBJ2-5 TRBV11-2 CASSLDRSGGIETQYF
TRBJ2-7 TRBV5-1 CASSRDIYYEQYF
TRBJ2-7 TRBV27 CASSRTYPYEQYF
TRBJ1-5 TRBV20-1 CSARLGGGVGNQPQHF
TRBJ2-1 TRBV29-1 CSGRTSGSPGTYNEQFF
TRBJ2-5 TRBV18 CASSPPVQQETQYF
TRBJ2-7 TRBV7-2 CASSLESVEQYF